This is a list of T cell receptor beta chains from one sample in a study of PD-1 blockade in classical Hodgkin lymphoma. The repertoire was sequenced with immunoSEQ multiplex PCR; TCRdb's copy has only in-frame clones and lacks some. The sample shows around 37,000 clones, 92% of them seen only once. The material was CD4+ T cells from blood, obtained before the fourth cycle of nivolumab. The receptors were gathered from a human donor with classical Hodgkin lymphoma. Both conserved end residues are part of each CDR3. The order of the fields is clone size, D gene, V gene, J gene, CDR3 DNA, CDR3 protein. A D gene is named only where the DNA matches it firmly. Where a row states a size, it is once, few, many or the class of an expanded clone; other rows omit it.

-	-	TRBV7-2	TRBJ1-5	TGTGCCAGCAGCTTGGGGGCAGGCCGGACCAATCAGCCCCAGCATTTT	CASSLGAGRTNQPQHF
-	-	TRBV30	TRBJ2-2	TGTGGAATGAGTGCCGGGGAGCTGTTTTTT	CGMSAGELFF
-	-	TRBV5-4	TRBJ1-1	TGTGCCAGCAGCAAGAGGAGCAGGGGTAGTGAGGACGCTTTCTTT	CASSKRSRGSEDAFF
once	-	TRBV7-8	TRBJ1-1	TGTGCCAGCAGCTCCCCCATGACAGACAAAGGGGCTGAAGCTTTCTTT	CASSSPMTDKGAEAFF
-	TRBD2	TRBV5-1	TRBJ2-2	TGCGCCAGCAGCTCCTTTTCGACTAGCGGCACCGGGGAGCTGTTTTTT	CASSSFSTSGTGELFF
-	-	TRBV9	TRBJ2-1	TGTGCCAGCAGCGTAGCTCTCATCCAGAGCTCCTACAATGAGCAGTTCTTC	CASSVALIQSSYNEQFF
-	-	TRBV5-1	TRBJ2-3	TGCGCCAGCAGCACGGGAAGTAGCACAGATACGCAGTATTTT	CASSTGSSTDTQYF
-	-	TRBV30	TRBJ1-2	TGTGCCTGGGGCCCCCCCGGGGGTGGCTACACCTTC	CAWGPPGGGYTF
-	TRBD1	TRBV19	TRBJ2-7	TGTGCCAGTACGGGACAGGGGTGGTACGAGCAGTACTTC	CASTGQGWYEQYF
-	TRBD2	TRBV25-1	TRBJ2-7	TGTGCCAGCAGTGACCCAGGACTAGACGTCTACGAGCAGTACTTC	CASSDPGLDVYEQYF
-	TRBD1	TRBV18	TRBJ1-5	TGTGCCAGCTCACCTAGTCCCGGGACAGGGGATGGGAGCAATCAGCCCCAGCATTTT	CASSPSPGTGDGSNQPQHF
-	-	TRBV6-6	TRBJ2-3	TGTGCCAGCAGTTACCTTCACACAGATACGCAGTATTTT	CASSYLHTDTQYF
-	-	TRBV12-2	TRBJ2-2	TGTGCAAGTCGCCCATCAGGGGTCAACACCGGGGAGCTGTTTTTT	CASRPSGVNTGELFF
once	-	TRBV11-3	TRBJ2-2	TGTGCCAGCAGCGTAAGGGGGGCCGGGGAGCTGTTTTTT	CASSVRGAGELFF
once	-	TRBV18	TRBJ2-5	TGTGCCAGCTCACCGATCACAGGCGCTTCAGAGACCCAGTACTTC	CASSPITGASETQYF
once	TRBD1	TRBV28	TRBJ2-3	TGTGCCAGCAGTCTCGACAGGGGCACAGATACGCAGTATTTT	CASSLDRGTDTQYF
-	TRBD2	TRBV5-1	TRBJ2-4	TGCGCCAGCAGCCCGGTGGAGGCTAGCGGGAGCCTAGCCAAAAACATTCAGTACTTC	CASSPVEASGSLAKNIQYF
-	-	TRBV4-1	TRBJ2-3	TGCGCCAGCAGCCTCAAGTATACGCAGTATTTT	CASSLKYTQYF